Below are 14 T cell receptor beta chains sequenced from a single sample in a study of identical twins. TCRdb independently ran MiXCR on the 5' RACE reads; one entry per CDR3 protein. The sample shows under 350,000 distinct CDR3 sequences, nearly 9.5% of them seen only once. This sample was shared with a second study, whose subject was yellow fever vaccine responses in identical twins.

The sequencing sample was made of CD8+ T cells sorted from blood. These receptors came from a woman between 18 and 30 years old in good health.

The gene calls are TRBV24-1 and TRBJ2-2; tentatively, D is TRBD2 (5 bases). V lost 3 bases to trimming and J lost 0 bases, with 19 bases between them. Germline V gene sequence: CDR1 KGHDR, CDR2 SFDVKD. The length of the CDR3 is 19 residues. This CDR3 is CATSDTGRGGEPNTGELFF. The CDR3 DNA reads as TGTGCCACCAGTGATACTGGCCGGGGTGGCGAGCCGAACACCGGGGAGCTGTTTTTT.

Only a few counts were recorded for this clonotype. The chain recombines TRBV19 with TRBJ2-1, with TRBD2 matching over 9 bases. Germline V gives CDR1 LNHDA, CDR2 SQIVND (reference sequence). Trimming took 5 bases from V and 3 from J; bases not matched to a gene: 5. The CDR3 is made up of 15 amino acids. The DNA for the CDR3 is TGTGCCAGTAGTCCGACTAGCGGAAACTACAATGAGCAGTTCTTC. Protein product: CASSPTSGNYNEQFF.

This clonotype was counted ten times or more. The V gene is TRBV2, the J gene TRBJ2-2, with 9 bases that match TRBD2. This CDR3 spans 16 amino acids. Per germline, CDR1 SNHLY and CDR2 FYNNEI. V was clipped by 1 base and J by 9 bases; unmatched bases: 9. DNA for the CDR3: TGTGCCAGCAGTGAAGTAGGCCCAGCGGGGGGTCGGGAGCTGTTTTTT. This encodes CASSEVGPAGGRELFF. Variable domain in full (rest from reference TRBV2 and TRBJ2-2): EPEVTQTPSHQVTQMGQEVILRCVPISNHLYFYWYRQILGQKVEFLVSFYNNEISEKSEIFDDQFSVERPDGSNFTLKIRSTKLEDSAMYFCASSEVGPAGGRELFFGEGSRLTVL.

This clonotype occurred many times. The J gene is TRBJ2-7, the V gene TRBV28; D possibly matches TRBD1 or TRBD2 (5 bases each). The CDR3 sequence is 14 residues long. From germline, CDR1 is MDHEN and CDR2 SYDVKM. V lost 1 base and J 2 bases, leaving 9 bases between the germline ends. CDR3 bases: TGTGCCAGCAGTTTATTGGGGGAACCCTACGAGCAGTACTTC. It translates to CASSLLGEPYEQYF.

Only a few counts were recorded for this clonotype. The rearrangement uses TRBV14 and TRBJ2-7, with D perhaps given as TRBD1 or TRBD2 (6 bases each). V lost 3 bases and J lost 6, with 15 bases in between. The CDR3 extends over 14 amino acids. Germline V gives CDR1 SGHDN, CDR2 FVKESK. As DNA, the CDR3 is TGTGCCAGCAGCCAGGGTGGAGGGGGAACCGAGCAGTACTTC. Encoded protein: CASSQGGGGTEQYF.

This rearrangement joins TRBV7-2 to TRBJ2-3; D is unclear. The germline CDR1 and CDR2 sequences are SGHTA and FQGNSA. Trimming took 2 bases from V and 2 from J, leaving 14 bases between them. The CDR3 spans 16 residues. The CDR3 DNA reads TGTGCCAGCAGCTTAAAGGTTGCGCGGATCACAGATACGCAGTATTTT. Translating gives CASSLKVARITDTQYF.

The genes are TRBV9 and TRBJ2-5; D remains ambiguous. The CDR3 is made up of 14 amino acids. V dropped 4 bases and J dropped 4 bases, with 14 bases sitting between them. Germline assignment: CDR1 SGDLS and CDR2 YYNGEE. CDR3 bases: TGTGCCAGCAGCCCCCGTGGGGTCCGAGAGACCCAGTACTTC. Protein: CASSPRGVRETQYF.

In its sample, this clonotype was seen a few times. The DNA of the CDR3 is TGTGCCAGCAGTTCATCTCTCGGGTCCGGCCGTGCGAACACCGGGGAGCTGTTTTTT. Amino acids: CASSSSLGSGRANTGELFF. V and J are TRBV11-1 and TRBJ2-2; no reliable D call. This CDR3 has 19 residues. Trimming took off 6 bases at V and 0 bases at J, with 23 bases between the two ends. Germline CDR1 reads SGHAT; CDR2 reads FQDESV (reference sequence).

This clonotype came up many times. The rearrangement links TRBV10-3 to TRBJ2-5; D gene ambiguous. CDR3 length: 13 amino acids. Per the germline V gene, CDR1 is ENHRY and CDR2 is SYGVKD. Deletions cut 3 bases from V and 5 bases from J, with 10 bases between. The CDR3 loop is CAISEPPGETQYF. In DNA, the CDR3 is TGTGCCATCAGTGAACCCCCCGGGGAGACCCAGTACTTC.

The chain recombines TRBV15 with TRBJ2-1; the match to TRBD2 covers 11 bases. Trimming at V came to 2 bases and at J to 3 bases, leaving 6 bases not matched to a gene. This CDR3 spans 17 amino acids. CDR1 is LNHNV, CDR2 YYDKDF, per germline (reference sequence). In nucleotides, the CDR3 is TGTGCCACCAGCAGACCCCCGGGACTAGCGGACTACAATGAGCAGTTCTTC. This codes for CATSRPPGLADYNEQFF.

This clonotype was detected many times. This chain connects TRBV2 to TRBJ2-3; D is ambiguous. CDR3 size: 15 residues. V was cut by 4 bases and J by 0 bases, with 11 bases left in between. Germline CDR1 is SNHLY and CDR2 is FYNNEI. The CDR3 sequence: CASSVRLLSTDTQYF. Here the CDR3 DNA reads TGTGCCAGCAGTGTCCGTCTCCTCAGCACAGATACGCAGTATTTT. Full variable domain (missing parts from reference TRBV2 and TRBJ2-3): EPEVTQTPSHQVTQMGQEVILRCVPISNHLYFYWYRQILGQKVEFLVSFYNNEISEKSEIFDDQFSVERPDGSNFTLKIRSTKLEDSAMYFCASSVRLLSTDTQYFGPGTRLTVL.

This clonotype has just a few counts. This sequence joins TRBV1 and TRBJ2-5; TRBD2 is the table's D call and was not checked against the DNA. TRBV1 is given as a pseudogene. CDR3 size: 15 residues. CDR3 coding DNA: TGCACCAGCAGCCGGACTAGCGGGAGGAGAGAGACCCAGTACTTC. Its translation: CTSSRTSGRRETQYF.

This clonotype was seen only a few times. The chain employs TRBV7-2 and TRBJ2-5; 10 bases are a match to TRBD2. Germline V CDR1 and CDR2: SGHTA, FQGNSA. This CDR3 contains 16 residues. After removal of 1 base from V and 4 bases from J, the junction contained 6 bases not matched to a gene. The CDR3 DNA follows: TGTGCCAGCAGCTTAGGATCTAGCGGGGGTTTAGAGACCCAGTACTTC. This sequence encodes CASSLGSSGGLETQYF.

This clonotype was seen ten or more times. V is TRBV29-1 and J is TRBJ2-1; TRBD2 might be the D (5 bases). V was trimmed by 2 bases and J by 8 bases, leaving 13 bases between them. Germline CDR1 SQVTM, CDR2 ANQGSEA. This CDR3 region has 13 residues. CDR3 protein: CSVEWVGRDEQFF. Here the CDR3 DNA reads TGCAGCGTTGAATGGGTAGGGCGGGATGAGCAGTTCTTC.